The 9 T cell receptor beta chains below all came from one sample that was sequenced in a study of breast tumors, draining lymph nodes, adjacent tissues. TCRdb called the multiplex PCR reads again in MiXCR, with one record for every CDR3 protein. The sample has under 300,000 distinct CDR3 sequences, under 35% seen once. The lymph nodes were axillary draining lymph nodes from breast cancer patients. The sample comprised axillary lymph node tissue. The source of these receptors is a female donor with breast cancer. Some clones in this sample may be carry-over from other donors' samples.

In its sample, this clonotype was seen many times. The chain combines TRBV24-1 with TRBJ2-3; TRBD2 is a possible D gene (5 bases). The CDR3 is made up of 14 amino acids. Germline CDR1 reads KGHDR; CDR2 reads SFDVKD. Deletions cut 7 bases from V and 1 base from J, with 11 bases between. The CDR3, as DNA: TGTGCCACCAGGGACTCCGGGGGCACAGATACGCAGTATTTT. Translating gives CATRDSGGTDTQYF.

This clonotype was recorded many times. The V call is TRBV6-5, the J call TRBJ2-5; D remains ambiguous. Trimming cost V 2 bases and J 5 bases, with 15 bases left between them. The CDR3 has 15 amino acids. Per germline, CDR1 MNHEY and CDR2 SVGAGI. CDR3 coding DNA: TGTGCCAGCAGTTACGATCTTTCCGGTGCGGAGACCCAGTACTTC. It encodes CASSYDLSGAETQYF.

The sample holds many counts of this clonotype. J is TRBJ2-2 and V is TRBV11-3, with D perhaps TRBD2 (7 bases). The germline V gene has CDR1 SGHNT and CDR2 YENEEA. V lost 1 base, J lost 6 bases, and 12 bases lay in between. CDR3 length: 15 residues. The CDR3 loop is CASSLVGGGPGELFF. Written as DNA, the CDR3 is TGTGCCAGCAGCTTAGTGGGCGGGGGCCCCGGGGAGCTGTTTTTT. Full variable domain (remainder filled in from reference TRBV11-3 and TRBJ2-2): EAGVVQSPRYKIIEKKQPVAFWCNPISGHNTLYWYLQNLGQGPELLIRYENEEAVDDSQLPKDRFSAERLKGVDSTLKIQPAELGDSAVYLCASSLVGGGPGELFFGEGSRLTVL.

In its sample, this clonotype was seen a few times. The gene calls are TRBV6-5 and TRBJ1-1; possibly TRBD1 for D (5 bases). The CDR3 sequence is 12 residues long. Trimming took 6 bases from V and 6 from J, leaving 11 bases between them. Germline V gives CDR1 MNHEY, CDR2 SVGAGI. CDR3 sequence: CASRIWGSEAFF. CDR3 sequence (DNA): TGTGCCAGCAGAATTTGGGGGTCTGAAGCTTTCTTT.

Concerning this clonotype itself: A much bigger clone sits one base away, suggesting this may be a read error. The chain employs TRBV6-6 and TRBJ2-3, with D tentatively TRBD2 (6 bases). CDR3 length: 14 residues. Germline V lookup: CDR1 MNHNY, CDR2 SVGAGI (reference sequence). V gave up 7 bases and J gave up 2 bases, with 13 bases separating them. This chain's CDR3 is CASTHGGSTDTQYF. The CDR3, as DNA: TGTGCCAGCACCCACGGGGGTTCCACAGATACGCAGTATTTT.

This clonotype was counted between two and nine times. The V and J genes are TRBV7-2 and TRBJ2-7, with TRBD1 matching over 7 bases. V trimming: 5 bases; J trimming: 0 bases; junction bases outside the gene matches: 10. The CDR3 has 16 residues. The germline V gene encodes CDR1 SGHTA and CDR2 FQGNSA. The CDR3 sequence: CASSQDPGTDSYEQYF. The CDR3 DNA is TGTGCCAGCAGCCAAGACCCCGGGACAGACTCCTACGAGCAGTACTTC.

This rearrangement joins TRBV7-9 to TRBJ1-4, with 8 bases identical to TRBD1. The ends lost 3 bases at V and 6 bases at J; junction bases unmatched: 12. Germline-derived CDR1 and CDR2 are SEHNR and FQNEAQ (reference sequence). The CDR3 consists of 17 residues. CDR3 in amino acids: CASSFYNEDRGHEKLFF. The CDR3 coding sequence is TGTGCCAGCAGCTTCTATAACGAAGACAGGGGCCATGAAAAACTGTTTTTT.

The table lists this clonotype with many counts. The chain uses TRBV12-3 or TRBV12-4 and TRBJ2-1; no definite D call. The CDR3 is 13 amino acids. Trimming stripped 5 bases from V and 4 bases from J, with 9 bases between. The CDR3 DNA reads as TGTGCCAGCAGTATCGGACGGTACAATGAGCAGTTCTTC. This translates into CASSIGRYNEQFF.

The gene calls are TRBV11-2 and TRBJ2-7; D perhaps matches TRBD1 (6 bases). Germline loops: CDR1 SGHAT, CDR2 FQNNGV. The CDR3 has 13 residues. Trimming shortened V by 1 base and J by 6 bases, and 10 bases separated the two germline ends. The CDR3 bases are TGTGCCAGCAGCTTAGGGACAGTGTCCGAGCAGTACTTC. It translates to CASSLGTVSEQYF.